The 3 T cell receptor beta chains reported below all come from one sample, sequenced in a study of tumor T cells in aggressive B-cell lymphoma. The data were produced by immunoSEQ multiplex PCR, yet TCRdb's version contains in-frame clones alone and is incomplete. Found here are about 11,000 clones, around 90% of them singletons; the top ten hold 2.5% to 3.5%. Sequenced sample: tumor tissue. The receptors originated from an adult with diffuse large B cell lymphoma.

CDR3: CASSLRRGGLLYQPQHF. As DNA, the CDR3 is TGTGCCAGCAGCTTACGGCGCGGGGGCCTCCTTTATCAGCCCCAGCATTTT. The J gene is TRBJ1-5, the V gene TRBV13; possibly TRBD1 for D (6 bases). Trimming took off 2 bases at V and 5 bases at J, with 19 bases between the two ends. This CDR3 spans 17 amino acids. Looked up from germline, CDR1 is PRHDT and CDR2 is FYEKMQ (reference sequence).

To note about this clone: The junction does not match germline at one end; this may be a read error. The CDR3 reads CANSLGLAGGYLASSYNEQFF. DNA for the CDR3: TGTGCCAACAGTTTAGGACTAGCGGGGGGTTACCTCGCCAGCTCCTACAATGAGCAGTTCTTC. The chain recombines TRBV2 with TRBJ2-1; 14 nucleotides agree with TRBD2. Germline V lookup: CDR1 SNHLY, CDR2 FYNNEI. The CDR3 totals 21 residues. Complete variable domain (other parts from reference TRBV2 and TRBJ2-1): EPEVTQTPSHQVTQMGQEVILRCVPISNHLYFYWYRQILGQKVEFLVSFYNNEISEKSEIFDDQFSVERPDGSNFTLKIRSTKLEDSAMYFCANSLGLAGGYLASSYNEQFFGPGTRLTVL.

This clone was counted once. This chain connects TRBV13 to TRBJ1-4; perhaps TRBD1 as D (6 bases). Germline V lookup: CDR1 PRHDT, CDR2 FYEKMQ (reference sequence). The germline V and J ends were trimmed by 3 bases and 0 bases, with 17 bases remaining between them. This CDR3 spans 18 amino acids. This chain's CDR3 is CASSFSQGPRPTNEKLFF. The CDR3 nucleotides are TGTGCCAGCAGCTTCAGTCAGGGGCCGCGACCAACTAATGAAAAACTGTTTTTT.